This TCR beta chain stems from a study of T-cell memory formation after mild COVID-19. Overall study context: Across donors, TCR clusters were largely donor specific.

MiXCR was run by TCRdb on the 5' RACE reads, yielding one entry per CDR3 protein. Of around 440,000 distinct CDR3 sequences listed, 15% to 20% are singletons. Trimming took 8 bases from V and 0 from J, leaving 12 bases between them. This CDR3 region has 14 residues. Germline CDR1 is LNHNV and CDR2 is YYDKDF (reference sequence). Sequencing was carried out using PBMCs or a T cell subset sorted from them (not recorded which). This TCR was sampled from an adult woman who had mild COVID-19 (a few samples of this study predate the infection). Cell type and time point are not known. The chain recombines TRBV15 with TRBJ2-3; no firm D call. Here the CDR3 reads CATAPGASTDTQYF. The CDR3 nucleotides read TGTGCCACCGCTCCAGGAGCTAGCACAGATACGCAGTATTTT.